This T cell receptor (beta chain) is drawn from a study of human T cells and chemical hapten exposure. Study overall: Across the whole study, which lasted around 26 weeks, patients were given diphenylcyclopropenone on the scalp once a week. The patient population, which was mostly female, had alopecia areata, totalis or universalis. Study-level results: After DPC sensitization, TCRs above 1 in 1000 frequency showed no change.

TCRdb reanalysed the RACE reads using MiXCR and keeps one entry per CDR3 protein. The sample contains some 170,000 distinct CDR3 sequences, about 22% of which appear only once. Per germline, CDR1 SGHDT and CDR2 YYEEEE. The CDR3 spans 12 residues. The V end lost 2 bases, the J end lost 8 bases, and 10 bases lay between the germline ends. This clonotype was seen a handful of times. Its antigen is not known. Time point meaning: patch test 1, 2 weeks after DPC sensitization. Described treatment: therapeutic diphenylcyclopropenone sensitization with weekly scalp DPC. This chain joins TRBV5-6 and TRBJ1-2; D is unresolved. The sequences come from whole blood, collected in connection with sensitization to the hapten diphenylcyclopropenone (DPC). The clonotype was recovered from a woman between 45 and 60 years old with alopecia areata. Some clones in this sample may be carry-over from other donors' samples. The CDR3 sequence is CASSFGGLGYTF. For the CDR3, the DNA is TGTGCCAGCAGCTTTGGAGGTCTGGGCTACACCTTC.